Described below is a single TCR beta chain sequence and its context. V lost 5 bases to trimming and J lost 3 bases, with 13 bases between them. The germline CDR1 and CDR2 sequences are SGHVS and FQNEAQ. The CDR3 is 14 amino acids. These data belong to a study of blood T cell repertoires in COVID-19. Libraries were prepared by immunoSEQ multiplex PCR; TCRdb keeps only in-frame clonotypes and omits some of them. The sample shows approximately 210,000 clones, about 86% of them seen only once. The V gene is TRBV7-8, the J gene TRBJ1-1, with a tentative D call TRBD1 (6 bases). This TCR came from a woman in her fifties or sixties with acute COVID-19. The sequenced material came from PBMCs or T cells enriched from blood (not recorded which). The DNA for the CDR3 is TGTGCCAGCAGCGAGGACAGAGAGTACACTGAAGCTTTCTTT. It encodes CASSEDREYTEAFF.